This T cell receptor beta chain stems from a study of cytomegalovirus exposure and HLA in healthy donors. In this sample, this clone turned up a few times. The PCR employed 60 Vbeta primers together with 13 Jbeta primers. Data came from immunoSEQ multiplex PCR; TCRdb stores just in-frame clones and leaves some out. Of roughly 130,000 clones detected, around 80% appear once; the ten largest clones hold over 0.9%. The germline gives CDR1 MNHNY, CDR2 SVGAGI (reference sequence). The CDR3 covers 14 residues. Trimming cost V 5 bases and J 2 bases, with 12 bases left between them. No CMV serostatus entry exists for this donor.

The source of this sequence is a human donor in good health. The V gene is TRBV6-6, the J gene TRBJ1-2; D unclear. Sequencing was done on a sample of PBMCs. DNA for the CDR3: TGTGCCAGCAGTACCCAAACACAAAACTATGGCTACACCTTC. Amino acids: CASSTQTQNYGYTF.